One sample yielded the 17 T cell receptor beta chains listed below, sequenced in a study of shared clonotypes between healthy human individuals. TCRdb keeps only in-frame clones here, not all; method: immunoSEQ multiplex PCR. Altogether about 980,000 clones are present, approximately 80% being singletons, with the ten largest covering roughly 1.5%. Sequencing used memory CD4+ T cells sorted from blood. Subset of the sample: CD45RA-negative fraction. The receptor set was obtained from a young man in good health.

Concerning this clone: Just one base apart from a much larger clone, this may be a read error. This sample includes further DNA sequences coding for the same CDR3. This chain uses TRBV5-1 with TRBJ2-3; D is uncertain. The CDR3 covers 14 residues. Trimming stripped 0 bases from V and 3 bases from J, with 8 bases between. The germline V gene encodes CDR1 SGHRS and CDR2 YFSETQ. CDR3 DNA: TGCGCCAGCAGCTTGGAACAGACAACAGATACGCAGTATTTT. Translating gives CASSLEQTTDTQYF.

The chain is built from TRBV10-3 and TRBJ2-5; D remains unclear. The V and J ends lost 7 bases and 0 bases respectively, with 9 bases between them. CDR3 length: 13 residues. The germline CDR1 and CDR2 sequences are ENHRY and SYGVKD. In DNA form, the CDR3 reads TGTGCCATCACCGACGGTTACCAAGAGACCCAGTACTTC. Protein product: CAITDGYQETQYF.

CDR3 residues: CASSFRSDRETQYF. In DNA, the CDR3 is TGTGCCAGCAGCTTTCGCAGTGACCGCGAGACCCAGTACTTC. The chain is built from TRBV7-9 and TRBJ2-5; D is uncertain. Germline V gene lookup returns CDR1 SEHNR and CDR2 FQNEAQ (reference sequence). The ends were cut back, 3 bases at V and 5 bases at J, with 13 bases in the middle. CDR3 length: 14 amino acids.

The chain carries TRBV11-2 and TRBJ2-3; the D is unclear. Trimming took 0 bases from V and 7 from J, leaving 5 bases between them. This CDR3 contains 12 residues. Germline CDR1 is SGHAT and CDR2 is FQNNGV. The CDR3: CASSLEGNTQYF. CDR3 DNA sequence: TGTGCCAGCAGCTTAGAGGGTAATACGCAGTATTTT.

The V call is TRBV5-1, the J call TRBJ1-5; tentatively, D is TRBD1 (6 bases). The germline gives CDR1 SGHRS, CDR2 YFSETQ. The CDR3 consists of 15 residues. The V end lost 4 bases, the J end lost 6 bases, and 17 bases lay between the germline ends. In DNA form, the CDR3 reads TGCGCCAGCAGCCTGGACGGGACATCGCGTCAGCCCCAGCATTTT. This gives the protein CASSLDGTSRQPQHF.

The chain employs TRBV25-1 and TRBJ1-1, with 8 bases matching TRBD1. The junction had 5 bases not matched to a gene; V was cut back by 3 bases and J by 5 bases. The CDR3 covers 14 residues. Germline CDR1 reads MGHDK; CDR2 reads SYGVNS. The CDR3 DNA reads as TGTGCCAGCAGTGAGGGACAGGCGGGGACTGAAGCTTTCTTT. This sequence encodes CASSEGQAGTEAFF.

Here the CDR3 reads CASSSDVSRANVLTF. CDR3 in DNA: TGCGCCAGCAGCTCAGATGTCAGTCGGGCCAACGTCCTGACTTTC. The rearrangement uses TRBV5-1 and TRBJ2-6; D is uncertain. V dropped 3 bases and J dropped 5 bases, with 12 bases sitting between them. Germline CDR1 reads SGHRS; CDR2 reads YFSETQ. CDR3 length equals 15 residues.

The chain employs TRBV2 and TRBJ1-1; D uncertain. The CDR3 covers 14 residues. V was pared by 7 bases and J by 1 base, with 13 bases between. Looked up from germline, CDR1 is SNHLY and CDR2 is FYNNEI. The CDR3 loop reads CASTKASANTEAFF. The CDR3 DNA follows: TGTGCCAGCACAAAAGCCTCAGCGAACACTGAAGCTTTCTTT.

This clone appeared a single time. The DNA of the CDR3 is TGTGCCAGCAGCTCACTGGCTGGCTACACCTTC. Protein product: CASSSLAGYTF. The genes are TRBV5-6 and TRBJ1-2; D unclear. The germline V and J ends were trimmed by 3 bases and 7 bases, with 7 bases remaining between them. This CDR3 region has 11 residues. CDR1 and CDR2 from the germline V gene are SGHDT and YYEEEE.

This clone has ten or more counts. This chain connects TRBV30 to TRBJ1-1; D possibly corresponds to TRBD1 (6 bases). The CDR3 is made up of 14 amino acids. Deletions cut 5 bases from V and 0 bases from J, with 13 bases between. Germline-derived CDR1 and CDR2 are GTSNPN and SVGIG (reference sequence). CDR3 DNA: TGTGCCTGGGGTAGGACAGTCATGAACACTGAAGCTTTCTTT. Translated: CAWGRTVMNTEAFF.

The chain links TRBV4-1 to TRBJ2-2; D unresolved. This CDR3 is built from 15 residues. Trimming left V 7 bases short and J 5 bases short, with 17 bases between. CDR1 is MGHRA and CDR2 is YSYEKL in the germline V gene. The CDR3 region has the DNA TGCGCCAGCACCAGAGGTCCTGCAGGAACCGGGGAGCTGTTTTTT. Encoded protein: CASTRGPAGTGELFF.

In its sample, this clone was seen once. V is TRBV2 and J is TRBJ2-1; the D is unclear. The V end was cut by 6 bases, the J end by 7 bases, with 10 bases between. This CDR3 spans 12 amino acids. CDR1 is SNHLY and CDR2 is FYNNEI in the germline V gene. This chain's CDR3 is CASRVGRNEQFF. In DNA, the CDR3 is TGTGCCAGCAGGGTAGGGCGGAATGAGCAGTTCTTC.

Points on this clone: A much bigger clone sits one base away, suggesting this may be a read error. Here the CDR3 omits its conserved ending phenylalanine or tryptophan, so a read error is the likely source. The chain links TRBV4-3 to TRBJ2-4, with D unclear. The germline V gene has CDR1 LGHNA and CDR2 YSLEER. The CDR3 spans 15 residues. Trimming took off 0 bases at V and 2 bases at J, with 8 bases between the two ends. CDR3 bases: TGCGCCAGCAGCCAAGAGGCAGGAACCAAAAACATTCAGTACCTC. Translated, it gives CASSQEAGTKNIQYL.

This clone has only a few counts. The chain has TRBV6-5 and TRBJ1-6; 8 nucleotides match TRBD1. CDR3 length: 12 amino acids. Looked up from germline, CDR1 is MNHEY and CDR2 is SVGAGI. J gave up 14 bases and V 5 bases, and 5 bases lay outside the gene matches. CDR3 nucleotides: TGTGCCAGCAGTGGGACAGGAGGGACCCTCCACTTT. Amino acid sequence: CASSGTGGTLHF.

The sample holds one count of this clone. The chain uses TRBV7-4 and TRBJ2-7; 7 bases agree with TRBD2. The CDR3 consists of 16 residues. The germline V gene encodes CDR1 SGHVT and CDR2 SQSDAQ. V shed 1 base and J 0 bases; nucleotides not matched to a gene: 6. The chain's CDR3 is CASSLEASGNSYEQYF. The CDR3 region has the DNA TGTGCCAGCAGCTTAGAGGCTAGCGGCAACTCCTACGAGCAGTACTTC.

On this clone itself: Other DNA sequences within the sample encode an identical CDR3. This sequence joins TRBV30 and TRBJ2-3; D is uncertain. The CDR3 has 11 residues. Trimming shortened V by 5 bases and J by 0 bases, and 3 bases separated the two germline ends. Germline CDR1 reads GTSNPN; CDR2 reads SVGIG (reference sequence). The chain's CDR3 is CAWGSTDTQYF. The CDR3 DNA follows: TGTGCCTGGGGTAGCACAGATACGCAGTATTTT. Full variable domain (missing parts from reference TRBV30 and TRBJ2-3): SQTIHQWPATLVQPVGSPLSLECTVEGTSNPNLYWYRQAAGRGLQLLFYSVGIGQISSEVPQNLSASRPQDRQFILSSKKLLLSDSGFYLCAWGSTDTQYFGPGTRLTVL.

This clone was observed a handful of times. The same CDR3 also results from other DNA sequences found in this sample. The chain joins TRBV15 to TRBJ1-2, with 7 nucleotides matching TRBD1. Trimming removed 5 bases from V and 5 bases from J; junction bases left unmatched: 5. This CDR3 has 13 residues. The germline CDR1 and CDR2 sequences are LNHNV and YYDKDF (reference sequence). CDR3 region: CATSLDRDYGYTF. The CDR3 DNA reads as TGTGCCACCAGCCTAGACAGGGATTATGGCTACACCTTC.